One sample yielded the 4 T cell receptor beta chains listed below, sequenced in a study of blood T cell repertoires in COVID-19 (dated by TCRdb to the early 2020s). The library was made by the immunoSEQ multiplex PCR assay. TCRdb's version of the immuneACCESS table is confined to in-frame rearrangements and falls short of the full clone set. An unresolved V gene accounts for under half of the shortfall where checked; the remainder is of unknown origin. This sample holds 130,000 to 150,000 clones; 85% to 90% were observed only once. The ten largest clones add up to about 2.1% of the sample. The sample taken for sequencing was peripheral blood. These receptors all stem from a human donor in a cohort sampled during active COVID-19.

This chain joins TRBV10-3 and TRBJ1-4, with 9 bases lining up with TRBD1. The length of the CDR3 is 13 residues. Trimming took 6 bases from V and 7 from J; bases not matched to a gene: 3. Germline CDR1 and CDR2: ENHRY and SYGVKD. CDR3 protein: CAIRGTGSEKLFF. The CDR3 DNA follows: TGTGCCATCAGAGGGACAGGGAGTGAAAAACTGTTTTTT.

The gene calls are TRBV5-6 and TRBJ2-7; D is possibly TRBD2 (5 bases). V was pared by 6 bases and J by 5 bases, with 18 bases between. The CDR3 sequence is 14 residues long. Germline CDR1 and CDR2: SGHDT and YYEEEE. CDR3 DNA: TGTGCCAGCAAGGAGGCTAGCACCATCGACGAGCAGTACTTC. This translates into CASKEASTIDEQYF.

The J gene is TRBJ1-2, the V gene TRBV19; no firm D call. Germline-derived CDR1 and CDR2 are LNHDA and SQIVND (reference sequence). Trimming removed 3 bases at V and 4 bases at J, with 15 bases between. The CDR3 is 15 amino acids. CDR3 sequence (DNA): TGTGCCAGTAGTATGGGCATGAGCAGGCTCTATGGCTACACCTTC. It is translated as CASSMGMSRLYGYTF.

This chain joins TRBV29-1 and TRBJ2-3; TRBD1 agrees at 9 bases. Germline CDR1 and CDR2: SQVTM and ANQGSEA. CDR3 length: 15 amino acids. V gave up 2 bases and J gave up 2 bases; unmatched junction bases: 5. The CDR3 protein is CSVEKGTGTTDTQYF. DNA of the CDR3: TGCAGCGTTGAAAAGGGGACAGGGACCACAGATACGCAGTATTTT.